The 19 T cell receptor beta chains below come from one sample, sequenced in a study of cytomegalovirus exposure and HLA in healthy donors. This PCR relied on a set of 60 Vbeta primers and 13 Jbeta primers. Some clones are missing from TCRdb's copy, which holds only in-frame ones; the method was immunoSEQ multiplex PCR. The data hold under 200,000 clones, with around 80% observed a single time. Sequencing used PBMCs. Receptor source: a woman between 45 and 65 years old in good health and CMV-seropositive.

This clone was observed once. The J gene is TRBJ2-1, the V gene TRBV5-6; 11 bases are a match to TRBD2. CDR3 length: 15 residues. The V gene's germline CDR1 is SGHDT and CDR2 YYEEEE. V shed 4 bases, J shed 4 bases, and the junction held 4 bases outside the gene matches. This CDR3 reads CASSRTSGSYNEQFF. The CDR3 DNA reads as TGTGCCAGCAGCCGGACTAGCGGGTCTTACAATGAGCAGTTCTTC.

The chain couples TRBV6-5 to TRBJ2-7; 8 bases match TRBD1. The CDR3 spans 15 residues. Germline values: CDR1 MNHEY, CDR2 SVGAGI. The V segment lost 6 bases and the J segment 4 bases; nucleotides outside the gene matches: 11. In DNA, the CDR3 is TGTGCCAGCAGCGGAAGGGAGACAGGGGCATACGAGCAGTACTTC. Its protein product is CASSGRETGAYEQYF.

This clone is a singleton in its sample. This rearrangement joins TRBV28 to TRBJ1-3, with a weak D call TRBD1 (6 bases). Germline V gene data show CDR1 as MDHEN and CDR2 as SYDVKM. V was shortened by 4 bases and J by 0 bases, with 16 bases between the two germline ends. There are 17 residues in the CDR3. For the CDR3, the DNA is TGTGCCAGCAGTTCCGGAGGTGGACAGCGCTCTGGAAACACCATATATTTT. Residues: CASSSGGGQRSGNTIYF.

This clone has just one count. This chain links TRBV18 with TRBJ2-5, with 7 bases aligning to TRBD2. The germline gives CDR1 KGHSH, CDR2 LQKENI. CDR3 length: 15 amino acids. V lost 0 bases to trimming and J lost 5 bases; unmatched junction nucleotides: 6. For the CDR3, the DNA is TGTGCCAGCTCACCACCCGGCGGGAGTAGCGAGACCCAGTACTTC. It specifies CASSPPGGSSETQYF.

The chain links TRBV5-1 to TRBJ1-1; D remains ambiguous. The V gene lost 4 bases and the J gene lost 5 bases, with 12 bases spanning the gap. Per germline, CDR1 SGHRS and CDR2 YFSETQ. This CDR3 has 13 amino acids. In DNA, the CDR3 is TGCGCCAGCAGCCTTGGGCGGAGGACTGAAGCTTTCTTT. Amino acid sequence: CASSLGRRTEAFF.

This chain uses TRBV4-1 with TRBJ2-1; 10 bases match TRBD2. Germline CDR1 and CDR2: MGHRA and YSYEKL. The CDR3 extends over 16 amino acids. V lost 1 base and J lost 6; bases outside the gene matches: 6. The CDR3 DNA reads as TGCGCCAGCAGCCAAGTCCTAGCGGGAGACGGCAATGAGCAGTTCTTC. Its translation is CASSQVLAGDGNEQFF.

V is TRBV6-1 and J is TRBJ1-5; the D gene is possibly TRBD1 (5 bases). The ends were cut back, 5 bases at V and 3 bases at J, with 8 bases in the middle. Germline lookup yields CDR1 MNHNS and CDR2 SASEGT. CDR3 length equals 13 residues. The CDR3 DNA follows: TGTGCCAGCAGTCAGGGCAACAATCAGCCCCAGCATTTT. Protein product: CASSQGNNQPQHF.

The CDR3: CASSLQTGSGNTIYF. The CDR3 DNA is TGTGCCAGCAGCCTCCAGACAGGGTCTGGAAACACCATATATTTT. The chain recombines TRBV7-2 with TRBJ1-3, with 7 bases that match TRBD1. V was clipped by 5 bases and J by 1 base; unmatched bases: 5. The CDR3 totals 15 residues. Germline CDR1 and CDR2: SGHTA and FQGNSA.

This clone has a handful of counts. The chain couples TRBV25-1 to TRBJ2-3; TRBD2 matches 9 bases. The germline V gene has CDR1 MGHDK and CDR2 SYGVNS. There are 16 residues in the CDR3. V trimming: 1 base; J trimming: 3 bases; junction bases outside the gene matches: 5. CDR3 sequence (DNA): TGTGCCAGCAGTGAATGGGCGGGGGGGCAGACAGATACGCAGTATTTT. Its translation: CASSEWAGGQTDTQYF.

This clone has a single count. CDR3 loop: CASKYQLAGYENEQFF. The CDR3, as DNA: TGTGCCAGCAAGTATCAACTAGCGGGGTACGAGAATGAGCAGTTCTTC. This sequence joins TRBV6-4 and TRBJ2-1; 10 bases line up with TRBD2. J was trimmed by 7 bases and V by 7 bases; bases with no gene match: 13. CDR1 and CDR2 (germline): MRHNA, SNTAGT. This CDR3 has 16 amino acids.

About this clone itself: An end of the junction does not agree with germline; a read error may underlie this. The chain carries TRBV7-9 and TRBJ1-2; a weak D match, TRBD1 (5 bases). This CDR3 has 18 residues. CDR1 and CDR2 (germline): SEHNR, FQNEAQ (reference sequence). As DNA, the CDR3 is TGTTCCAGCAGCGATCCTTCCCTCGGACGGGCCCAGGGCTATGGCTACACCTTC. Its protein product is CSSSDPSLGRAQGYGYTF.

V and J are TRBV7-8 and TRBJ1-2; 10 nucleotides line up with TRBD1. The CDR3 sequence is 17 residues long. The V gene's germline CDR1 is SGHVS and CDR2 FQNEAQ. The ends lost 5 bases at V and 4 bases at J; junction bases unmatched: 13. The CDR3, as DNA: TGTGCCAGCAGCCTTATCGGACAGGGGGACCTTCTCTATGGCTACACCTTC. Protein product: CASSLIGQGDLLYGYTF. Filled out from reference TRBV7-8 and TRBJ1-2, the complete variable domain reads GAGVSQSPRYKVAKRGQDVALRCDPISGHVSLFWYQQALGQGPEFLTYFQNEAQLDKSGLPSDRFFAERPEGSVSTLKIQRTQQEDSAVYLCASSLIGQGDLLYGYTFGSGTRLTVV.

Remarks on this clone: Other DNA sequences in the sample encode the same CDR3. The chain recombines TRBV5-1 with TRBJ1-1; D possibly corresponds to TRBD1 (6 bases). Germline CDR1 is SGHRS and CDR2 is YFSETQ. Trimming removed 5 bases at V and 0 bases at J, with 11 bases between. CDR3 length: 14 residues. The CDR3 coding sequence is TGCGCCAGCAGTCCAGGGGACATGAACACTGAAGCTTTCTTT. It codes for CASSPGDMNTEAFF. Full variable domain (remainder filled in from reference TRBV5-1 and TRBJ1-1): KAGVTQTPRYLIKTRGQQVTLSCSPISGHRSVSWYQQTPGQGLQFLFEYFSETQRNKGNFPGRFSGRQFSNSRSEMNVSTLELGDSALYLCASSPGDMNTEAFFGQGTRLTVV.

This chain connects TRBV27 to TRBJ2-5, with 8 bases identical to TRBD2. V was clipped by 2 bases and J by 5 bases; unmatched bases: 4. CDR1 MNHEY and CDR2 SMNVEV come from the germline V gene (reference sequence). The CDR3 contains 14 residues. The CDR3 sequence: CASSLVGGVETQYF. The CDR3 DNA sequence: TGTGCCAGCAGTTTAGTCGGGGGGGTTGAGACCCAGTACTTC.

The chain is built from TRBV30 and TRBJ2-7; 8 nucleotides match TRBD1. The CDR3 is 15 amino acids. Looked up from germline, CDR1 is GTSNPN and CDR2 is SVGIG (reference sequence). Trimming cost V 2 bases and J 2 bases; bases outside gene matches: 8. This CDR3 is CAWSPDRDQAYEQYF. The CDR3 DNA reads TGTGCCTGGAGTCCGGACAGGGATCAAGCCTACGAGCAGTACTTC. The variable domain in full, with the rest retrieved from reference TRBV30 and TRBJ2-7, is SQTIHQWPATLVQPVGSPLSLECTVEGTSNPNLYWYRQAAGRGLQLLFYSVGIGQISSEVPQNLSASRPQDRQFILSSKKLLLSDSGFYLCAWSPDRDQAYEQYFGPGTRLTVT.

The rearrangement links TRBV5-4 to TRBJ1-3; D call uncertain. The CDR3 loop spans 13 amino acids. Germline V gene sequence: CDR1 SGHNT, CDR2 YYREEE (reference sequence). With 3 bases removed from V and 0 bases from J, the gap between germline ends came to 4 bases. The CDR3 bases are TGTGCCAGCAGCTCGAGCTCTGGAAACACCATATATTTT. This codes for CASSSSSGNTIYF.

Turning to this clone: The sample has other DNA sequences that encode this CDR3 too. The rearrangement uses TRBV2 and TRBJ2-7, with D hard to call. The CDR3 covers 14 residues. Trimming cost V 3 bases and J 1 base, with 10 bases left between them. The germline V gene encodes CDR1 SNHLY and CDR2 FYNNEI. The CDR3 bases are TGTGCCAGCAGTGAGTCGGGTAGGTCCTACGAGCAGTACTTC. As protein: CASSESGRSYEQYF.

This chain joins TRBV7-2 and TRBJ1-5; possibly TRBD1 for D (6 bases). There are 14 residues in the CDR3. Trimming cost V 1 base and J 7 bases, with 11 bases left between them. Germline assignment: CDR1 SGHTA and CDR2 FQGNSA. In nucleotides, the CDR3 is TGTGCCAGCAGCTTAGTAGTGACAGGCCAGCCCCAGCATTTT. This translates into CASSLVVTGQPQHF.

In DNA form, the CDR3 reads TGTGCCAGCAGCTCTACAGGGGGGGATAATTCACCCCTCCACTTT. Translation: CASSSTGGDNSPLHF. This rearrangement joins TRBV7-2 to TRBJ1-6, with 8 bases matching TRBD1. Looked up from germline, CDR1 is SGHTA and CDR2 is FQGNSA. CDR3 length: 15 amino acids. V dropped 4 bases and J dropped 5; count of bases not matched to a gene: 4.